This is a list of T cell receptor beta chains from one sample in a study of shared clonotypes between healthy human individuals. Sequencing was performed with immunoSEQ multiplex PCR; in TCRdb, only in-frame clones are kept and a portion is missing. The repertoire holds millions of clones, with about 94% as singletons. The sequencing input was naive CD8+ T cells sorted from blood. All receptors derive from a man aged 18-30 years in good health. Each CDR3 is given with its conserved first and last residue. A D gene is named only where the DNA matches it firmly. A clone size is listed for some rows: how often the clone was seen (once, few, many), or a class if it is expanded.

TRBD2	.	TRBV5-1	TRBJ2-6	CASSLYPPHGGKSDGSGANVLTF	TGCGCCAGCAGCTTGTACCCCCCGCACGGGGGGAAGTCTGACGGCTCTGGGGCCAACGTCCTGACTTTC
.	.	TRBV11-2	TRBJ2-7	CASSLDYWGEEDEQYF	TGTGCCAGCAGCTTAGATTACTGGGGCGAGGAGGACGAGCAGTACTTC
TRBD1	.	TRBV29-1	TRBJ1-1	CSVGGQVNTEAFF	TGCAGCGTCGGGGGACAGGTGAACACTGAAGCTTTCTTT
TRBD2	.	TRBV5-6	TRBJ2-7	CASSLGEGAYEQYF	TGTGCCAGCAGCTTGGGGGAGGGTGCGTACGAGCAGTACTTC
TRBD2	.	TRBV5-1	TRBJ2-4	CASSPPSGGRRGIQYF	TGCGCCAGCAGCCCCCCTAGCGGGGGCCGCCGGGGCATTCAGTACTTC
.	.	TRBV25-1	TRBJ1-2	CASSEFGPEGYGHTF	TGTGCCAGCAGTGAATTTGGACCGGAGGGCTATGGCCACACCTTC
TRBD1	.	TRBV5-8	TRBJ1-2	CASSPRQGDSNYGYTF	TGTGCCAGCAGCCCCCGACAGGGAGATTCTAACTATGGCTACACCTTC
.	.	TRBV5-6	TRBJ2-7	CASSLEPYEQYF	TGTGCCAGCAGCTTGGAACCCTACGAGCAGTACTTC
TRBD2	.	TRBV2	TRBJ2-1	CASTKGGDDEQFF	TGTGCCAGCACCAAGGGAGGGGATGATGAGCAGTTCTTC
TRBD1	once	TRBV29-1	TRBJ2-2	CSVQGENTGELFF	TGCAGCGTTCAGGGGGAGAACACCGGGGAGCTGTTTTTT
.	.	TRBV25-1	TRBJ2-7	CASSEADFGYEQYF	TGTGCCAGCAGTGAAGCGGATTTTGGATACGAGCAGTACTTC
.	.	TRBV7-6	TRBJ2-2	CASSPSVGTTGELFF	TGTGCCAGCAGCCCGTCGGTCGGGACCACCGGGGAGCTGTTTTTT
.	.	TRBV6-6	TRBJ2-7	CASSYLFYEQYF	TGTGCCAGCAGTTATTTGTTCTACGAGCAGTACTTC
TRBD2	once	TRBV27	TRBJ2-6	CASSLAGAGANVLTF	TGTGCCAGCAGTCTAGCGGGAGCTGGGGCCAACGTCCTGACTTTC
.	.	TRBV19	TRBJ2-1	CASTPGGPYNEQFF	TGTGCCAGTACCCCTGGCGGACCCTACAATGAGCAGTTCTTC
.	.	TRBV20-1	TRBJ2-1	CSASLGPIPFF	TGCAGTGCTAGCTTAGGGCCGATTCCGTTCTTC
.	.	TRBV13	TRBJ2-1	CASSPLAEGSNEQFF	TGTGCCAGCAGCCCCCTAGCCGAGGGGAGCAATGAGCAGTTCTTC
.	once	TRBV4-1	TRBJ1-2	CASSQEGNPANYGYTF	TGCGCCAGCAGCCAAGAGGGAAATCCAGCTAACTATGGCTACACCTTC
.	.	TRBV19	TRBJ1-1	CASSIWGRDAFF	TGTGCCAGTAGTATCTGGGGAAGGGATGCTTTCTTT
.	.	TRBV4-1	TRBJ2-5	CASSQESSYLQETQYF	TGCGCCAGCAGCCAGGAGAGCTCGTATTTACAAGAGACCCAGTACTTC
.	.	TRBV18	TRBJ2-7	CASSPEDNYEQYF	TGTGCCAGCTCACCAGAGGACAACTACGAGCAGTACTTC
.	.	TRBV15	TRBJ2-7	CATSRGRLTTYEQYF	TGTGCCACCAGCAGAGGTAGACTGACGACCTACGAGCAGTACTTC